This record looks at one TCR beta chain sequence and its context. What it recognizes is unknown. Criteria for exclusion of patients were uncontrolled infection, other autoimmune disease, pregnancy or lactation. Germline V gene sequence: CDR1 SGHVS, CDR2 FQNEAQ. The CDR3 is made up of 18 amino acids. V trimming: 4 bases; J trimming: 3 bases; junction bases outside the gene matches: 10. What was amplified from RNA transcripts were TCR beta CDR3 regions. The HTBI set primed first-round TCR CDR3 RT-PCR. From the multiplex PCR reads, TCRdb called clonotypes with MiXCR, one entry per CDR3 protein. The sample records some 440,000 distinct CDR3 sequences, 15% to 19% being singletons. This sample is part of a study of T cells in Graves' hyperthyroidism and ophthalmopathy. The overall study: At the time of initial diagnosis and before any treatment, peripheral blood was collected. Study-level findings and limits: Most thyroid clonotypes expanded above 0.001 were also detected in blood. A model of 13 V-J features distinguished ophthalmopathy from stable hyperthyroidism.

The chain combines TRBV7-8 with TRBJ1-5, with 12 bases fitting TRBD1. The sequence came from a woman aged 18-30 years with Graves' hyperthyroidism. Specimen: blood. The chain's CDR3 is CASSWDRGRGGFNQPQHF. The CDR3 DNA reads as TGTGCCAGCAGCTGGGACAGGGGGCGAGGTGGTTTCAATCAGCCCCAGCATTTT.